Shown below are 15 T cell receptor beta chains from a single sample sequenced in a study of T cells after posttransplantation cyclophosphamide. Cyclophosphamide on days +3 and +4 followed busulfan-fludarabine conditioning and a marrow graft. Using immunoSEQ multiplex PCR, the repertoire was profiled, and TCRdb retains in-frame clones only, with some absent. There are 7,000 to 9,500 clones in the sample, none observed a single time. Sequencing was performed on PBMCs, taken about 350 days after allogeneic stem cell transplant with posttransplant cyclophosphamide. Receptors were obtained from a male patient between 45 and 60 years old who received an allogeneic stem cell transplant from a related donor and was CMV-positive. The graft donor may have given rise to some T cells.

The V call is TRBV9, the J call TRBJ2-2, with TRBD2 matching 12 bases. V lost 3 bases to trimming and J lost 5 bases; unmatched junction nucleotides: 2. From germline, CDR1 is SGDLS and CDR2 YYNGEE. This CDR3 contains 15 residues. The CDR3 region is CASSGTSGRTGELFF. CDR3 nucleotide sequence: TGTGCCAGCAGCGGAACTAGCGGGAGGACCGGGGAGCTGTTTTTT.

By its share, this clone is medium-sized. The chain couples TRBV9 to TRBJ2-3; 9 nucleotides match TRBD2. This CDR3 contains 19 residues. V shed 0 bases and J 2 bases; nucleotides not matched to a gene: 13. Germline V lookup: CDR1 SGDLS, CDR2 YYNGEE. CDR3 in amino acids: CASSVGRLAGSQVTDTQYF. In nucleotides, the CDR3 is TGTGCCAGCAGCGTAGGTAGGCTAGCGGGAAGCCAAGTCACAGATACGCAGTATTTT.

This clone was observed many times. The V call is TRBV18, the J call TRBJ1-2; D is possibly TRBD1 (6 bases). Trimming shortened V by 6 bases and J by 2 bases, and 16 bases separated the two germline ends. Germline V gives CDR1 KGHSH, CDR2 LQKENI. The CDR3 loop spans 15 amino acids. As DNA, the CDR3 is TGTGCCAGCTCTCAAACACAGGGACCGAACTATGGCTACACCTTC. Amino acids: CASSQTQGPNYGYTF.

This clone was recorded many times. The chain couples TRBV5-4 to TRBJ1-2; possible D gene TRBD1, 6 bases. Germline CDR1 reads SGHNT; CDR2 reads YYREEE (reference sequence). This CDR3 is 13 amino acids long. V was trimmed by 2 bases and J by 7 bases, leaving 12 bases between them. CDR3 in amino acids: CASSLQGMGGYTF. The CDR3 region has the DNA TGTGCCAGCAGCTTACAGGGAATGGGTGGCTACACCTTC. The variable domain in full, with the rest retrieved from reference TRBV5-4 and TRBJ1-2, is ETGVTQSPTHLIKTRGQQVTLRCSSQSGHNTVSWYQQALGQGPQFIFQYYREEENGRGNFPPRFSGLQFPNYSSELNVNALELDDSALYLCASSLQGMGGYTFGSGTRLTVV.

This clone showed up just a few times. This chain uses TRBV30 with TRBJ2-5, with a tentative D call TRBD2 (6 bases). The V end was cut by 5 bases, the J end by 9 bases, with 19 bases between. This CDR3 contains 13 residues. Per germline, CDR1 GTSNPN and CDR2 SVGIG (reference sequence). The CDR3 here is CAWAFGGGSPQYF. Here the CDR3 DNA reads TGTGCCTGGGCTTTCGGGGGAGGTTCCCCCCAGTACTTC.

By share of the sample, this clone is medium-sized. The chain recombines TRBV7-2 with TRBJ1-1; D is uncertain. This CDR3 is built from 13 residues. The V end lost 2 bases, the J end lost 7 bases, and 11 bases lay between the germline ends. Germline V gene data show CDR1 as SGHTA and CDR2 as FQGNSA. The CDR3, as DNA: TGTGCCAGCAGCTTATGGGCACGGGGTGAAGCTTTCTTT. Protein sequence: CASSLWARGEAFF. The whole variable domain, remainder taken from reference TRBV7-2 and TRBJ1-1, is GAGVSQSPSNKVTEKGKDVELRCDPISGHTALYWYRQSLGQGLEFLIYFQGNSAPDKSGLPSDRFSAERTGGSVSTLTIQRTQQEDSAVYLCASSLWARGEAFFGQGTRLTVV.

In this sample, this clone turned up many times. The rearrangement joins TRBV6-4 to TRBJ2-1; 10 bases align to TRBD1. Germline CDR1 and CDR2: MRHNA and SNTAGT. V was clipped by 3 bases and J by 5 bases; unmatched bases: 7. CDR3 size: 16 residues. CDR3 loop: CASSETDRGRDNEQFF. CDR3 nucleotide sequence: TGTGCCAGCAGTGAAACTGACAGGGGGCGCGACAATGAGCAGTTCTTC.

The chain is built from TRBV27 and TRBJ1-6; the D gene is possibly TRBD1 (5 bases). V was pared by 2 bases and J by 9 bases, with 11 bases between. Germline V gene sequence: CDR1 MNHEY, CDR2 SMNVEV (reference sequence). The length of the CDR3 is 14 residues. The CDR3 nucleotides are TGTGCCAGCAGTTTAAATGGGGGGGGTTCACCCCTCCACTTT. This translates into CASSLNGGGSPLHF.

This clone was counted ten times or more. The chain employs TRBV7-9 and TRBJ1-1, with unresolved D. Trimming left V 5 bases short and J 0 bases short, with 10 bases between. CDR1 is SEHNR and CDR2 is FQNEAQ in the germline V gene (reference sequence). The CDR3 runs to 14 residues. CDR3 amino acids: CASSRRGLNTEAFF. The CDR3 bases are TGTGCCAGCAGCCGACGAGGGCTGAACACTGAAGCTTTCTTT.

This clone ranks as medium-sized. CDR3 bases: TGTGCCAGCAGCTTAGCGGGTAGCGGCAATGAGCAGTTCTTC. Protein sequence: CASSLAGSGNEQFF. J is TRBJ2-1 and V is TRBV7-9; the D gene is possibly TRBD2 (6 bases). The CDR3 loop spans 14 amino acids. The germline CDR1 and CDR2 sequences are SEHNR and FQNEAQ (reference sequence). V lost 0 bases, J lost 6 bases, and 9 bases lay in between.

This clone was seen repeatedly, ten times or more. The chain is built from TRBV19 and TRBJ1-1; D unresolved. V dropped 1 base and J dropped 7 bases, with 10 bases sitting between them. The CDR3 is 13 amino acids. Germline V gene lookup returns CDR1 LNHDA and CDR2 SQIVND (reference sequence). CDR3: CASSIVSGDEAFF. CDR3 in DNA: TGTGCCAGTAGTATAGTATCCGGGGATGAAGCTTTCTTT.

This clone was seen many times. This rearrangement joins TRBV18 to TRBJ1-1, with 7 positions matching TRBD1. The V and J ends lost 8 bases and 3 bases, in that order; junction bases with no gene match: 18. CDR1 KGHSH and CDR2 LQKENI come from the germline V gene. The CDR3 consists of 17 residues. The DNA for the CDR3 is TGTGCCAGCACGCGGACAGGACAAACCCGGGGTGACACTGAAGCTTTCTTT. This gives the protein CASTRTGQTRGDTEAFF.

In this sample, this clone turned up many times. V gene TRBV7-6 combines with J gene TRBJ2-1; 10 nucleotides align to TRBD2. V lost 4 bases and J lost 2; bases outside the gene matches: 11. The length of the CDR3 is 18 residues. Germline V gives CDR1 SGHVS, CDR2 FNYEAQ. Here the CDR3 DNA reads TGTGCCAGCAGCTACCCGAGGACTAGCGGAAAAACCTACAATGAGCAGTTCTTC. This codes for CASSYPRTSGKTYNEQFF. Variable domain in full (rest from reference TRBV7-6 and TRBJ2-1): GAGVSQSPRYKVTKRGQDVALRCDPISGHVSLYWYRQALGQGPEFLTYFNYEAQQDKSGLPNDRFSAERPEGSISTLTIQRTEQRDSAMYRCASSYPRTSGKTYNEQFFGPGTRLTVL.

Many counts were recorded for this clone. The chain links TRBV5-6 to TRBJ2-7, with 9 positions matching TRBD1. V shed 0 bases, J shed 2 bases, and the junction held 6 bases outside the gene matches. Germline V gene sequence: CDR1 SGHDT, CDR2 YYEEEE. This CDR3 has 16 residues. The CDR3 coding sequence is TGTGCCAGCAGCTTGGCCCCGGGACAGGGAACCTACGAGCAGTACTTC. Translation: CASSLAPGQGTYEQYF. Looking up the rest from reference TRBV5-6 and TRBJ2-7 gives the full variable domain: DAGVTQSPTHLIKTRGQQVTLRCSPKSGHDTVSWYQQALGQGPQFIFQYYEEEERQRGNFPDRFSGHQFPNYSSELNVNALLLGDSALYLCASSLAPGQGTYEQYFGPGTRLTVT.

The sample holds many counts of this clone. The chain couples TRBV28 to TRBJ2-7, with TRBD1 matching over 7 bases. V gave up 3 bases and J gave up 0 bases; unmatched junction bases: 17. Germline V gene data show CDR1 as MDHEN and CDR2 as SYDVKM. CDR3 length equals 19 residues. CDR3 nucleotides: TGTGCCAGCAGTTTCCCGACAGGGTTTCCTAGGTCCGACTCCTACGAGCAGTACTTC. It yields the protein CASSFPTGFPRSDSYEQYF.